Listed below are T cell receptor beta chains from one sample, sequenced in a study of beta chain features in type 1 diabetes. Assay: immunoSEQ multiplex PCR; the TCRdb copy retains only in-frame clones and omits some. The table lists 680,000 or so clones, roughly an eighth of them singletons, with approximately 0.021% in the top ten. The sequenced material came from naive CD4+ T cells from blood. These receptors originate from a young man with type 1 diabetes. CDR3s leave out the opening cysteine and the closing phenylalanine or tryptophan. Each record gives: V gene, J gene, CDR3 protein.

>TRBV4-1|TRBJ1-1
ASRLTGGTEAF
>TRBV4-1|TRBJ2-7
ASSRGREQY
>TRBV13|TRBJ2-3
ASSLWDRPTDTQY
>TRBV7-8|TRBJ2-4
ASSQGTGGTILAKNIQY
>TRBV30|TRBJ2-4
AWTIGQGLYKNIQC
>TRBV5-4|TRBJ2-3
ASSYWDRDPDTQY
>TRBV30|TRBJ1-6
AWSVMGQGNSPLH
>TRBV19|TRBJ2-7
ASSVSRDTYEQY
>TRBV6-5|TRBJ2-1
ASSLSGRQF
>TRBV9|TRBJ1-2
ASSVATNSNYGYT
>TRBV6-1|TRBJ2-1
ASEATPSSYNEQF
>TRBV5-1|TRBJ1-1
ASSLVQGGTEAF
>TRBV29-1|TRBJ2-3
SGKRGEKDTQY
>TRBV10-3|TRBJ2-5
AISAGGGAQETQY
>TRBV30|TRBJ1-2
AWSIQGVGYT
>TRBV12-5|TRBJ2-1
ASGLSQGGYNEQF
>TRBV5-6|TRBJ2-7
ASSLRTVSYEQY
>TRBV28|TRBJ2-2
ASSFGDRGSGELF
>TRBV29-1|TRBJ2-7
SAVEGQLAYEQY
>TRBV30|TRBJ2-3
AWSYSTDTQY
>TRBV5-1|TRBJ2-1
ASSGGTGYGEQF